Listed below are T cell receptor beta chains from one sample, sequenced in a study of read filtering for tumor transcriptome and immune sequencing. Using its own MiXCR run on the reads, TCRdb lists one record per CDR3 protein. The repertoire holds 75,000 to 90,000 distinct CDR3 sequences, 9% to 15% seen once, with about 15% in the top ten. The source material was a population of CD138-negative cells sorted from bone marrow. The receptors were gathered from a donor aged 40 or over with multiple myeloma. The CDR3 runs from the conserved cysteine through the conserved F or W. The D gene is left open where the match is weak. Clone sizes are given selectively: once, few, many, or a class where the clone is expanded.

clone size	V gene	D gene	J gene	CDR3 DNA	CDR3 protein
many	TRBV18	-	TRBJ2-1	TGTGCCAGCTCACCACCGAAGCGGGACAATGAGCAGTTCTTC	CASSPPKRDNEQFF
many	TRBV20-1	-	TRBJ2-3	TGCAGTGCTGTCGACCCTCCGACAGATACGCAGTATTTT	CSAVDPPTDTQYF
-	TRBV7-9	-	TRBJ1-3	TGTGCCAGCACCTTAACGGCGGGGAGCTCTGGAAACACCATATATTTT	CASTLTAGSSGNTIYF
many	TRBV7-9	-	TRBJ2-7	TGTGCCAGCAGCTTACGCTGGGGCCCCTACGAGCAGTACTTC	CASSLRWGPYEQYF
many	TRBV28	-	TRBJ1-5	TGTGCCAGCAGGATAAGCAATCAGCCCCAGCATTTT	CASRISNQPQHF
-	TRBV2	-	TRBJ2-5	TGTGCCAGCAGTGTGAAGGGAAGGGAGACCCAGTACTTC	CASSVKGRETQYF
many	TRBV6-5	TRBD1	TRBJ2-7	TGTGCCAGCAGACGGACAGGGGCTTCCGAGCAGTACTTC	CASRRTGASEQYF
few	TRBV7-2	TRBD1	TRBJ1-3	TGTGCCAGCAGCTATAACAGGGGTGGAAACACCATATATTTT	CASSYNRGGNTIYF
many	TRBV9	TRBD2	TRBJ2-3	TGTGCCAGCAGCCCCCCCCCAGGGTATGGTCTAGCGGGCCTCACAGATACGCAGTATTTT	CASSPPPGYGLAGLTDTQYF
many	TRBV4-1	TRBD2	TRBJ2-1	TGCGCCAGCAGCCACCTAGCGGGAGAATACAATGAGCAGTTCTTC	CASSHLAGEYNEQFF
-	TRBV5-1	-	TRBJ2-2	TGCGCCAGCAGCTTGGCCGGGGAGTCCTGGGAGCTGTTTTTT	CASSLAGESWELFF
many	TRBV5-4	-	TRBJ2-3	TGTGCCAGCAGCATCACAGGGTCCGCAGATACGCAGTATTTT	CASSITGSADTQYF
many	TRBV5-1	TRBD2	TRBJ2-3	TGCGCCAGCAGCTTGTTTCTAGCGGGAGGTATAGATACGCAGTATTTT	CASSLFLAGGIDTQYF
many	TRBV6-1	-	TRBJ2-6	TGTGCCAGCAGTGATCGGCCCTATGGGGCCAACGTCCTGACTTTC	CASSDRPYGANVLTF
many	TRBV11-2	TRBD1	TRBJ2-5	TGTGCCAGCAGCTCCTCGGGACAGGGGGCAGTTGAGTGGACCCAGTACTTC	CASSSSGQGAVEWTQYF
many	TRBV20-1	-	TRBJ1-1	TGCAGTGCTAGAGATATTGTAGCGAACACTGAAGCTTTCTTT	CSARDIVANTEAFF
many	TRBV29-1	-	TRBJ2-3	TGCAGCGTTGACGCGGAAAGCACAGATACGCAGTATTTT	CSVDAESTDTQYF
many	TRBV29-1	TRBD1	TRBJ1-1	TGCAGCGTTCAGGAGTACAGGGGTACTGAAGCTTTCTTT	CSVQEYRGTEAFF
many	TRBV20-1	TRBD2	TRBJ2-1	TGCAGTGCTAGAGACCCTAGCGGTAGCTCCTACAATGAGCAGTTCTTC	CSARDPSGSSYNEQFF
many	TRBV5-1	TRBD2	TRBJ2-1	TGCGCCAGCAGCATTAGCGGGGGAAGCTCCTACAATGAGCAGTTCTTC	CASSISGGSSYNEQFF
many	TRBV7-3	-	TRBJ2-2	TGTGCCAGCAGCCCCAATACCAACGGCGGGGAGCTGTTTTTT	CASSPNTNGGELFF
many	TRBV7-7	TRBD1	TRBJ2-3	TGTGCTAGCAGCTTAGGGGGCGGGCCCCTGGATACGCAGTATTTT	CASSLGGGPLDTQYF
many	TRBV5-1	-	TRBJ2-7	TGCGCCAGCAGCTTACAGGTTAGCTCCTACGAGCAGTACTTC	CASSLQVSSYEQYF
many	TRBV5-1	-	TRBJ1-5	TGCGCCAGCAGCTTGGGGGGGCCGGGCCAGCCCCAGCATTTT	CASSLGGPGQPQHF
many	TRBV5-1	-	TRBJ2-3	TGCGCCAGCAGCTTGGGAGACGATACGCAGTATTTT	CASSLGDDTQYF
few	TRBV5-1	-	TRBJ2-7	TGCGCCAGCAGCTTCTACGGAGACGACGAGCAGTACTTC	CASSFYGDDEQYF
few	TRBV5-1	-	TRBJ2-6	TGCGCCAGCAGTCCCAGCTCTGGGGCCAACGTCCTGACTTTC	CASSPSSGANVLTF
many	TRBV2	-	TRBJ1-5	TGTGCCAGCAGTGGGCGGGGTGCGGGGGCAGATCAGCCCCAGCATTTT	CASSGRGAGADQPQHF